This record concerns one T cell receptor beta chain sequence. The data belong to a study of immune characterization of retroperitoneal liposarcoma. TCRdb used MiXCR to reprocess the PCR reads, holding one entry per CDR3 protein. The top ten hold 40% to 65% of the sample, which has fewer than 3,000 distinct CDR3 sequences, 40% to 55% seen once. The CDR3 spans 15 residues. Germline CDR1 is MNHNS and CDR2 is SASEGT. Trimming removed 5 bases from V and 9 bases from J; junction bases left unmatched: 9. The chain links TRBV6-1 to TRBJ2-3; 12 bases line up with TRBD2. This sequence originates from a male donor with retroperitoneal liposarcoma. The sample was tumor tissue. The CDR3 spells CASSPRLAGVETQYF. CDR3 nucleotides: TGTGCCAGCAGTCCTAGACTAGCGGGAGTTGAGACGCAGTATTTT.